This record looks at one T cell receptor beta chain sequence and its context. Its antigen is still unknown. The ends lost 5 bases at V and 7 bases at J; junction bases unmatched: 9. CDR1 is MGHRA, CDR2 YSYEKL, per germline. This CDR3 has 16 residues. Produced via immunoSEQ multiplex PCR; TCRdb's table is partial and in-frame only. Of roughly 150,000 clones listed, almost 85% are singletons. This specimen belongs to a study of cytomegalovirus exposure and HLA in healthy donors. Study at large: The approximately 120 validation repertoires were reported in a later analysis to have been generated on the same platform as the roughly 720 first-cohort repertoires.

Findings of the study overall: The study put some 150 TCR beta chains on its list as cytomegalovirus-associated. For most TCR sequences rarity was the rule, although some public TCRs occurred in many donors. Reports described diagnosis of cytomegalovirus status by the classifier as highly specific and sensitive.

The clonotype comes from a man aged 25 to 40 in good health and CMV-seropositive. The gene calls are TRBV4-1 and TRBJ2-1, with 12 positions matching TRBD2. The sequenced sample consisted of PBMCs. In DNA form, the CDR3 reads TGCGCCAGCAGCACAAGCGCTAGCGGGGGGGCGAATGAGCAGTTCTTC. This codes for CASSTSASGGANEQFF.